This T cell receptor beta chain was profiled in a study of Ad26.COV2.S vaccination and SARS-CoV-2 variants. Method: immunoSEQ multiplex PCR; TCRdb's copy keeps in-frame clones and lacks some. Of roughly 320,000 clones listed, around 90% are singletons. Germline V CDR1 and CDR2: MNHEY, SMNVEV (reference sequence). The CDR3 totals 15 residues. V was pared by 3 bases and J by 5 bases, with 4 bases of the junction left unmatched. Treatment in this sample: approximately 18 received Ad26.COV2.S at low or high dose, single or two shots; about 5 received placebo; per-sample allocation not given. Sampling was done on day 63 after the first vaccine or placebo injection.

This rearrangement joins TRBV27 to TRBJ2-5; 12 bases are a match to TRBD1. Sample: peripheral blood, taken in a trial of Ad26.COV2.S vaccine versus placebo. This sequence originates from a person between 18 and 65 years old who received the Ad26.COV2.S COVID-19 vaccine or a placebo. CDR3 nucleotide sequence: TGTGCCAGCAGTTTTGGGACAGGGGGCAGGGAGACCCAGTACTTC. As protein: CASSFGTGGRETQYF.